Below, one TCR beta chain is given with its context. Its antigen remains unknown. The junction does not match germline at one end; this may be a read error. The V gene's germline CDR1 is DFQATT and CDR2 SNEGSKA (reference sequence). This CDR3 has 12 residues. Isolation of CD8+ and CD4+ T cells was performed negatively, whereas enrichment of TEMRA cells was done by FACS. The data derive from a study of CD8 T cells in Susac syndrome. General study points: That the number of individuals in its TCR sequencing and HLA analysis was relatively small was acknowledged by the study.

Reverse transcription used about 0.45 to 1 ug RNA and random hexamers. MiXCR, applied by TCRdb to the immunoSEQ multiplex PCR reads, yields one record per CDR3 protein. In the table there are about 210,000 distinct CDR3 sequences, about 95% of which are singletons. Sequencing was performed on CD4+ T cells from PBMCs. The genes are TRBV20-1 and TRBJ2-7, with D possibly being TRBD2 (6 bases). The sequence was collected from a human donor with multiple sclerosis. This CDR3 is CSANRDSDEQYF. CDR3 DNA: TGCAGTGCTAACCGGGACTCCGACGAGCAGTACTTC.